These T cell receptor beta chains were read from a single sample in a study of blood T cell repertoires in COVID-19. This table comes from immunoSEQ multiplex PCR, and its TCRdb copy is limited to in-frame clones, with some not included. Of approximately 300,000 clones in the sample, 90% were seen once. Material for sequencing was PBMCs or T cells enriched from blood (not recorded which). Source of these receptors: a young woman who had been exposed to COVID-19. CDR3s include the opening cysteine and the closing phenylalanine or tryptophan. Fields, in order: clone size, V gene, J gene, D gene, CDR3 DNA, CDR3 protein. D genes are given only for firm matches. Where a row states a size, it is once, few, many or the class of an expanded clone; other rows omit it.

clone_size: NA
v_call: TRBV9
j_call: TRBJ1-6
d_call: NA
cdr3_nt: TGTGCCAGCAGCGTAGCTACAGGGATGGATTCACCCCTCCACTTT
cdr3_aa: CASSVATGMDSPLHF

clone_size: NA
v_call: TRBV6-5
j_call: TRBJ2-7
d_call: TRBD1
cdr3_nt: TGTGCCACAAACAGGGGAGCCAGGGGCGACGAGCAGTACTTC
cdr3_aa: CATNRGARGDEQYF

clone_size: NA
v_call: TRBV5-5
j_call: TRBJ1-2
d_call: NA
cdr3_nt: TGTGCCAGCAGCTCTCCGGCGGTGGCCTATGGCTACACCTTC
cdr3_aa: CASSSPAVAYGYTF

clone_size: NA
v_call: TRBV6-5
j_call: TRBJ1-4
d_call: TRBD1
cdr3_nt: TGTGCCAGCAGCTGGGGACAGCTTCATGAAAAACTGTTTTTT
cdr3_aa: CASSWGQLHEKLFF

clone_size: NA
v_call: TRBV4-2
j_call: TRBJ1-6
d_call: TRBD1
cdr3_nt: TGTGCCAGCAGCCAGACAGGGGGGGATAATTCACCCCTCCACTTT
cdr3_aa: CASSQTGGDNSPLHF

clone_size: NA
v_call: TRBV19
j_call: TRBJ1-1
d_call: TRBD1
cdr3_nt: TGTGCCAGTAGTACGGCTCCGGGACAGGGGAACACTGAAGCTTTCTTT
cdr3_aa: CASSTAPGQGNTEAFF

clone_size: NA
v_call: TRBV5-1
j_call: TRBJ2-7
d_call: TRBD1
cdr3_nt: TGCGCCAGCAGCTTGGCGAAGGACAGGTCCTACGAGCAGTACTTC
cdr3_aa: CASSLAKDRSYEQYF

clone_size: NA
v_call: TRBV4-3
j_call: TRBJ1-1
d_call: NA
cdr3_nt: TGCGCCAGCAGCCAAGATAGGGACATCTACACTGAAGCTTTCTTT
cdr3_aa: CASSQDRDIYTEAFF

clone_size: NA
v_call: TRBV3-1/TRBV3-2
j_call: TRBJ1-4
d_call: NA
cdr3_nt: TGTGCCAGCAGGGCGGGGGGACTGAGAGAAAAACTGTTTTTT
cdr3_aa: CASRAGGLREKLFF

clone_size: NA
v_call: TRBV7-9
j_call: TRBJ1-2
d_call: TRBD1
cdr3_nt: TGTGCCAGCAGCTCACCAAGGACAGGGAGAAAGGAAGGCTACACCTTC
cdr3_aa: CASSSPRTGRKEGYTF

clone_size: NA
v_call: TRBV5-1
j_call: TRBJ1-1
d_call: NA
cdr3_nt: TGCGCCAGCAGCTTGGGGGCAGGGCTAAACACTGAAGCTTTCTTT
cdr3_aa: CASSLGAGLNTEAFF

clone_size: NA
v_call: TRBV5-6
j_call: TRBJ2-3
d_call: TRBD1
cdr3_nt: TGTGCCAGCAGGGAAGGGACAGCAAACACAGATACGCAGTATTTT
cdr3_aa: CASREGTANTDTQYF

clone_size: NA
v_call: TRBV6-6
j_call: TRBJ2-4
d_call: TRBD2
cdr3_nt: TGTGCCAGCAGTTACTCGGCGGGAGTAGCCAAAAACATTCAGTACTTC
cdr3_aa: CASSYSAGVAKNIQYF

clone_size: NA
v_call: TRBV4-3
j_call: TRBJ2-7
d_call: TRBD2
cdr3_nt: TGCGCCAGCAGCCAATATCTAGCGGGGGGGCGAACTGTCTACGAGCAGTACTTC
cdr3_aa: CASSQYLAGGRTVYEQYF

clone_size: NA
v_call: TRBV5-1
j_call: TRBJ1-2
d_call: TRBD1
cdr3_nt: TGCGCCAGCAGCGTGGACAGGGGGCACGAGGGCTACACCTTC
cdr3_aa: CASSVDRGHEGYTF

clone_size: NA
v_call: TRBV27
j_call: TRBJ1-4
d_call: NA
cdr3_nt: TGTGCCAGCAGGACAGGTTGGGCAACTAATGAAAAACTGTTTTTT
cdr3_aa: CASRTGWATNEKLFF

clone_size: NA
v_call: TRBV2
j_call: TRBJ1-2
d_call: NA
cdr3_nt: TGTGCCAGCAGTGACTCCCAGGCTTACTATGGCTACACCTTC
cdr3_aa: CASSDSQAYYGYTF

clone_size: NA
v_call: TRBV7-2
j_call: TRBJ1-1
d_call: NA
cdr3_nt: TGTGCCAGCAGCCCCCGGGGGGGGGATGCTTTCTTT
cdr3_aa: CASSPRGGDAFF

clone_size: once
v_call: TRBV6-6
j_call: TRBJ2-7
d_call: TRBD2
cdr3_nt: TGTGCCAGCAGTTCCTTGGGACTAGCGGATACCTACGAGCAGTACTTC
cdr3_aa: CASSSLGLADTYEQYF

clone_size: NA
v_call: TRBV7-8
j_call: TRBJ1-6
d_call: NA
cdr3_nt: TGTGCCAGTCGGCCCGGGACATTTTATTCACCCCTCCACTTT
cdr3_aa: CASRPGTFYSPLHF

clone_size: NA
v_call: TRBV4-2
j_call: TRBJ2-7
d_call: TRBD2
cdr3_nt: TGTGCCAGCAGCCAAGAGGTAGCGGGGAACTACGAGCAGTACTTC
cdr3_aa: CASSQEVAGNYEQYF

clone_size: NA
v_call: TRBV5-5
j_call: TRBJ1-5
d_call: NA
cdr3_nt: TGTGCCAGCAGCTCTCAGGGTTTCGGCAATCAGCCCCAGCATTTT
cdr3_aa: CASSSQGFGNQPQHF

clone_size: NA
v_call: TRBV4-1
j_call: TRBJ2-7
d_call: NA
cdr3_nt: TGCGCCAGCAGCCAAACAGGGTACTACGAGCAGTACTTC
cdr3_aa: CASSQTGYYEQYF

clone_size: NA
v_call: TRBV6-6
j_call: TRBJ1-2
d_call: TRBD1
cdr3_nt: TGTGCCAGCAGGAGCCAGGGGGCTCGGGGCTATGGCTACACCTTC
cdr3_aa: CASRSQGARGYGYTF

clone_size: NA
v_call: TRBV13
j_call: TRBJ1-2
d_call: NA
cdr3_nt: TGTGCCAGCAGCTTACCCCAGGGCCCCTATGGCTACACCTTC
cdr3_aa: CASSLPQGPYGYTF

clone_size: once
v_call: TRBV5-5
j_call: TRBJ2-7
d_call: TRBD2
cdr3_nt: TGTGCCAGCAGCTTGGCCAACCTAGCGGGGAACCCCCCCTACGAGCAGTACTTC
cdr3_aa: CASSLANLAGNPPYEQYF

clone_size: NA
v_call: TRBV11-2
j_call: TRBJ2-7
d_call: TRBD1
cdr3_nt: TGTGCCAGCAGCTTAATATTGACAGGGACCTACGAGCAGTACTTC
cdr3_aa: CASSLILTGTYEQYF

clone_size: NA
v_call: TRBV6-1
j_call: TRBJ1-4
d_call: NA
cdr3_nt: TGTGCCAGCAGTGACCTAGGGGAAAGGTTCGAAAAACTGTTTTTT
cdr3_aa: CASSDLGERFEKLFF

clone_size: once
v_call: TRBV12-5
j_call: TRBJ2-7
d_call: TRBD1
cdr3_nt: TGTGCTAGTGGTTTGGACCAGACAGGGACCTACGAGCAGTACTTC
cdr3_aa: CASGLDQTGTYEQYF

clone_size: NA
v_call: TRBV5-1
j_call: TRBJ1-1
d_call: TRBD1
cdr3_nt: TGCGCCAGCACCCTGGGGGACAGCCTTAACACTGAAGCTTTCTTT
cdr3_aa: CASTLGDSLNTEAFF